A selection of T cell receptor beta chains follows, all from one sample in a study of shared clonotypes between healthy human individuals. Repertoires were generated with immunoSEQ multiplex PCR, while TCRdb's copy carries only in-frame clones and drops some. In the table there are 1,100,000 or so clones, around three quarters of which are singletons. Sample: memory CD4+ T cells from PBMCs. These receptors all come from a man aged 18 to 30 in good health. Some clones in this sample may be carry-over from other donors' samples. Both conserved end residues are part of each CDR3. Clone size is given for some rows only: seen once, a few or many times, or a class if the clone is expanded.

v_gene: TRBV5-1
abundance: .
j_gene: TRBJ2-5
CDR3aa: CASSLTVQETQYF

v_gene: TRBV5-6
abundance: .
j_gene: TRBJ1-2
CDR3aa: CASSLGTGSAYGYTF

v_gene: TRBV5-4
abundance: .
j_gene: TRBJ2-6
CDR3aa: CASSSRDRGLPGANVLTF

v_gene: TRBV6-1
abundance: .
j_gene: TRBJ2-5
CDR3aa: CASRVAGGGKTQYF

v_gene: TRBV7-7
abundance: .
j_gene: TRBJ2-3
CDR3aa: CASSLSGADTQYF

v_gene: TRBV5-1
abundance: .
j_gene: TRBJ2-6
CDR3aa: CASSLAGAKHSGANVLTF

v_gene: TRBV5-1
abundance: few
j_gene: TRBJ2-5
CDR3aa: CASSLEPGQETQYF

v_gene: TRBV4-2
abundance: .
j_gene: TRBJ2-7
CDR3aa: CASSQVDLAGAFYEQYF

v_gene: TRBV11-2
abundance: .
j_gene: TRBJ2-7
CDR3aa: CASSDRRGHSYEQYF

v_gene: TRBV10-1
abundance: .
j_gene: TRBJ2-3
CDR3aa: CASSDSYSTDTQYF

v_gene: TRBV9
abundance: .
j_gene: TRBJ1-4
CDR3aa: CASSAWAFNEKLFF

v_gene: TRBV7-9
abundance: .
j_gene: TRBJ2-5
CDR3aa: CASSPRGIAGARWETQYF

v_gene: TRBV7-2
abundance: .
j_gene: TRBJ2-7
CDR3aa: CASSLQTTTGTTRPYEQYF

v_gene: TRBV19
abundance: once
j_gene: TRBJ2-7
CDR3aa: CASSAGTSSYEQYF

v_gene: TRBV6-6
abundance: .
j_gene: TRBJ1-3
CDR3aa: CASRRDRETIYF

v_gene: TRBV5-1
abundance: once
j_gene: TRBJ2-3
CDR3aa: CASSGLAGAVDTQYF

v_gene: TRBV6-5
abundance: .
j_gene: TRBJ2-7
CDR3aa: CASSPEDRGRYEQYF

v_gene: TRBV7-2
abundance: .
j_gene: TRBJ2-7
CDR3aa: CASSSSSGRANEQYF

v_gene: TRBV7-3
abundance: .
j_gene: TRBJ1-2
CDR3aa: CASSPAGGSNYGYTF

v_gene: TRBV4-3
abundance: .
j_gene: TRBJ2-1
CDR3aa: CASSQARIIVGEQFF

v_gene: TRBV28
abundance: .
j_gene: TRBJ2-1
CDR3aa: CASSQLAQNEQFF

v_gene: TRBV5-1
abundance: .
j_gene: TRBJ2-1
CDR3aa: CASSSLTMNEQFF

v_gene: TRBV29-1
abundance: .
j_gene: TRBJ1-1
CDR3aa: CSVSTSGGEAFF

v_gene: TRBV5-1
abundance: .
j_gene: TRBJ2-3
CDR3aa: CASSGGFGTDTQYF

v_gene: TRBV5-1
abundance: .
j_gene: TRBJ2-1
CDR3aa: CASGSGGPYNEQFF

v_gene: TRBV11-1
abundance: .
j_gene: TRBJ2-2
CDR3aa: CASSFAGVDTGELFF

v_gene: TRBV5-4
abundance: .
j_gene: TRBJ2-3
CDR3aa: CASSQKPGLAGGENTQYF

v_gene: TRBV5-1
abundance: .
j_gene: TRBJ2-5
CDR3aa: CASSSNPGTSSETQYF

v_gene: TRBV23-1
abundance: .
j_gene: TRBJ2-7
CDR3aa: CASSPNSGGGSEQYF

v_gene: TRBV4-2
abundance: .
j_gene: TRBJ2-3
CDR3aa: CASRQGYTDTQYF

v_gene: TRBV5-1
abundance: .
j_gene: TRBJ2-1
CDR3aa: CASSLAQMGDEQFF

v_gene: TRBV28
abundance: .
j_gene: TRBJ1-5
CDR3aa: CASSKDRSFNQPQHF

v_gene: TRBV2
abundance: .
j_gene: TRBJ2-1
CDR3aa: CASSAQGYSEQFF

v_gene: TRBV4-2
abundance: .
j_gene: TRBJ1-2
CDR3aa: CASSPRIGANYGYTF

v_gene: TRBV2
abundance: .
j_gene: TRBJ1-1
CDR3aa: CASSERAGEDTEAFF

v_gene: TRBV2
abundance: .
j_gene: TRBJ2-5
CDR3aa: CASSFKRYQETQYF

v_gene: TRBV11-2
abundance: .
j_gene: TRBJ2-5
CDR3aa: CASSLEGAGRAGKTQYF

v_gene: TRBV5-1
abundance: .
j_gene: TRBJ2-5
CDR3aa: CASAPVGGQETQYF

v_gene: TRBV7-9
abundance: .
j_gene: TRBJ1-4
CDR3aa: CASSLEDIATNEKLFF

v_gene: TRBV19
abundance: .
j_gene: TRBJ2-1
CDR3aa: CASSRGNYNEQFF

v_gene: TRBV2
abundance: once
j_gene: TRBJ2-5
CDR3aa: CASSVQGETQYF

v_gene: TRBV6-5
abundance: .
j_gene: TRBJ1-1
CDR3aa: CASSYGPMGTEAFF

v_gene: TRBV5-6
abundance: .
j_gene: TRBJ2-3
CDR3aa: CASSFGLAVDTQYF

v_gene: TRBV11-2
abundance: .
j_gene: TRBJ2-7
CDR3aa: CASSQTRYEQYF

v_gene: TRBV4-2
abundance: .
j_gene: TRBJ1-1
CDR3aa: CASSQDLGQGGKAFF

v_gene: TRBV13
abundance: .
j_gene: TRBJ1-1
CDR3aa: CASSLGRYQLTNTEAFF

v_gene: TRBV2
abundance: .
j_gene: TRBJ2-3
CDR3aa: CASGQTGRDTQYF

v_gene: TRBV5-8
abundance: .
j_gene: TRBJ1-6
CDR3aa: CASSLVVGEESPLHF

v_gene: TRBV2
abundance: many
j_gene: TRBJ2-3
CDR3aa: CASSGLAGITDTQYF

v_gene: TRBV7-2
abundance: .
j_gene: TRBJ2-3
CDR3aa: CASSSLKRNAQYF

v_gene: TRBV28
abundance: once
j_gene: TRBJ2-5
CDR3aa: CASVRGGGETQYF

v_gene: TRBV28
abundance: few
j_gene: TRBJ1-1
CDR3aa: CASSLTGEAFF

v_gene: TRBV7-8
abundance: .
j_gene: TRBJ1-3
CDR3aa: CASRPGGSGNTIYF

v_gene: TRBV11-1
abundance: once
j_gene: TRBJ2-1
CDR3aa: CASSLRSRQGLDNEQFF

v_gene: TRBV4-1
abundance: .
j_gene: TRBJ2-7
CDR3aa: CASSQAGVSGEQYF

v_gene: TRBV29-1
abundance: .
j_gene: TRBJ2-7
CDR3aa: CSVGTGGEGEQYF

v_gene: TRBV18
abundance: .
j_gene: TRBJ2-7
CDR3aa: CASSLDRATDEQYF

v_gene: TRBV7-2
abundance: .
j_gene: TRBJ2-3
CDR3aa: CASSRISSGRAADTQYF

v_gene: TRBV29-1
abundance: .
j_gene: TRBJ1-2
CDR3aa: CSVEDVSRGYGYTF

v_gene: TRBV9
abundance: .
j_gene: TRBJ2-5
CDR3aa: CASSAGTAPQYF